These 2 T cell receptor beta chains were sequenced from one sample in a study of blood T cells in healthy people across ages. With a J-beta primer mix and a sample-barcoded 5' primer, a second PCR ran about 7 to 12 cycles. TCRdb passed the 5' RACE reads through MiXCR, listing each CDR3 protein once. The repertoire holds about 1 million distinct CDR3 sequences, with 35% to 55% as singletons. The specimen was blood. These receptors all stem from a woman in her fifties or sixties in good health.

A single count supports this clonotype. CDR3 residues: CASSLRVVGSGANVLTF. As DNA, the CDR3 is TGCGCCAGCAGCTTGCGTGTTGTGGGCTCTGGGGCCAACGTCCTGACTTTC. The chain joins TRBV5-1 to TRBJ2-6; no definite D call. CDR3 length: 17 amino acids. Per germline, CDR1 SGHRS and CDR2 YFSETQ. The germline V and J ends were trimmed by 1 base and 0 bases, with 11 bases remaining between them.

The chain carries TRBV4-1 and TRBJ2-3; TRBD2 matches at 7 bases. The CDR3 spans 16 residues. Per the germline V gene, CDR1 is MGHRA and CDR2 is YSYEKL. V dropped 4 bases and J dropped 5; count of bases not matched to a gene: 12. In nucleotides, the CDR3 is TGCGCCAGCAGCCCCCGGATGGCGGGAGTTGTAGATACGCAGTATTTT. The encoded protein is CASSPRMAGVVDTQYF.